This T cell receptor (beta chain) was found in a study of beta chain features in type 1 diabetes. The wider study: In age, gender and cell yields, patients were similar to healthy donors. Regarding the study as a whole: These data did not resolve whether HLA type affects TCRB rearrangement.

The CDR3 consists of 15 residues. Germline V lookup: CDR1 MNHEY, CDR2 SVGAGI. V lost 6 bases and J lost 2; bases outside the gene matches: 2. Every bit of the isolated RNA underwent reverse transcription, so sequencing read expressed TCRB transcripts. The average output of naive, central memory and regulatory T cell samples was 3.6 million or so reads. Generated by immunoSEQ multiplex PCR, the TCRdb table keeps only in-frame clones and is missing some. This sample has about 150,000 clones, with around 10% found just once. This clone was seen once. Its antigen is not identified. Material: central memory CD4+ T cells from blood. This clonotype was sampled from a man younger than 35 in good health. This rearrangement joins TRBV6-5 to TRBJ2-3, with 13 nucleotides matching TRBD2. The CDR3 DNA reads as TGTGCCAGCAGGGGACTAGCGGGGTACACAGATACGCAGTATTTT. It codes for CASRGLAGYTDTQYF.